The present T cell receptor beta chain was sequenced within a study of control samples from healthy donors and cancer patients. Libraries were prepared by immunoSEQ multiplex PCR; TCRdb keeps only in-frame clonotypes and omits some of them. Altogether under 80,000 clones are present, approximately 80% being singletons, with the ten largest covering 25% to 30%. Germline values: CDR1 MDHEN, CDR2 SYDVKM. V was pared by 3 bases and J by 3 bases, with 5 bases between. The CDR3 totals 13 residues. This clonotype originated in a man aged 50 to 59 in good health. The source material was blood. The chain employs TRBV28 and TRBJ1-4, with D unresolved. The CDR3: CASSLSANEKLFF. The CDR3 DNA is TGTGCCAGCAGTTTGTCGGCTAATGAAAAACTGTTTTTT.